One sample yielded the 25 T cell receptor beta chains listed below, sequenced in a study of cytomegalovirus exposure and HLA in healthy donors. Researchers ran the PCR with 60 Vbeta and 13 Jbeta primers. Some clones are missing from TCRdb's copy, which holds only in-frame ones; the method was immunoSEQ multiplex PCR. The sample lists 91,000 or so clones, about 80% occurring once. The sequenced material came from PBMCs. The receptors shown here come from a man aged 30 to 39 in good health and CMV-seropositive.

This clone showed up just a few times. V usage is TRBV7-9 and J usage is TRBJ2-5, with 13 bases identical to TRBD2. J was trimmed by 4 bases and V by 3 bases; bases with no gene match: 5. CDR3 length equals 16 residues. CDR1 SEHNR and CDR2 FQNEAQ come from the germline V gene (reference sequence). CDR3 amino acids: CASSLRTSGSGETQYF. CDR3 DNA: TGTGCCAGCAGCTTGAGGACTAGCGGGAGCGGAGAGACCCAGTACTTC.

This clone was seen more than once but under ten times. The chain combines TRBV9 with TRBJ2-7; maybe TRBD2 (6 bases). The V and J ends lost 0 bases and 6 bases respectively, with 7 bases between them. CDR1 and CDR2 (germline): SGDLS, YYNGEE. This CDR3 spans 12 amino acids. In nucleotides, the CDR3 is TGTGCCAGCAGCGTAGTCGGGGGCGAGCAGTACTTC. It codes for CASSVVGGEQYF.

This chain links TRBV5-1 with TRBJ1-2; D is uncertain. Germline V gives CDR1 SGHRS, CDR2 YFSETQ. The CDR3 covers 14 residues. V was cut by 4 bases and J by 6 bases, with 16 bases left in between. The CDR3 DNA reads as TGCGCCAGCAGCGGAGGATTTGGTTGGGATGGCTACACCTTC. Translating it yields CASSGGFGWDGYTF. The whole variable domain, filled in from reference TRBV5-1 and TRBJ1-2, reads KAGVTQTPRYLIKTRGQQVTLSCSPISGHRSVSWYQQTPGQGLQFLFEYFSETQRNKGNFPGRFSGRQFSNSRSEMNVSTLELGDSALYLCASSGGFGWDGYTFGSGTRLTVV.

The chain carries TRBV5-1 and TRBJ1-1; D is perhaps TRBD1 (6 bases). From germline, CDR1 is SGHRS and CDR2 YFSETQ. Trimming pared 6 bases from V and 2 bases from J, leaving 11 bases between. The CDR3 runs to 13 residues. CDR3 bases: TGCGCCAGCATGGCAGGGGAAAACACTGAAGCTTTCTTT. Its translation: CASMAGENTEAFF.

CDR3 DNA: TGCGCCAGCAGCCTTCTGCCCCCGGGACTGCTCAATTCACCCCTCCACTTT. Protein sequence: CASSLLPPGLLNSPLHF. V is TRBV4-1 and J is TRBJ1-6; maybe TRBD1 (5 bases). The CDR3 totals 17 residues. V lost 4 bases and J 7 bases, leaving 20 bases between the germline ends. From germline, CDR1 is MGHRA and CDR2 YSYEKL.

Details on this clone: Within the sample, other DNA sequences also encode this same CDR3. The chain employs TRBV27 and TRBJ1-5, with a weak D call TRBD1 (5 bases). Germline CDR1 is MNHEY and CDR2 is SMNVEV (reference sequence). The germline V and J ends were trimmed by 5 bases and 6 bases, with 11 bases remaining between them. There are 13 residues in the CDR3. This chain's CDR3 is CASSLIGAQPQHF. The CDR3, as DNA: TGTGCCAGCAGTCTCATAGGGGCTCAGCCCCAGCATTTT.

The chain is built from TRBV5-1 and TRBJ2-2; 10 bases are a match to TRBD1. This CDR3 comprises 15 residues. CDR1 is SGHRS and CDR2 is YFSETQ in the germline V gene. The V gene end was trimmed by 0 bases and the J gene end by 7 bases; junction bases not matched to a gene: 3. This chain's CDR3 is CASSLAGQGNGELFF. The CDR3 DNA reads TGCGCCAGCAGCTTGGCGGGACAGGGGAACGGGGAGCTGTTTTTT.

This clone was observed a few times. The J gene is TRBJ2-2, the V gene TRBV19; D is perhaps TRBD2 (5 bases). Trimming pared 5 bases from V and 1 base from J, leaving 14 bases between. Germline V gene sequence: CDR1 LNHDA, CDR2 SQIVND (reference sequence). This CDR3 spans 16 amino acids. The CDR3 sequence is CASSPSRRENTGELFF. The CDR3 region has the DNA TGTGCCAGTAGTCCGTCCAGACGGGAGAACACCGGGGAGCTGTTTTTT.

The chain has TRBV6-1 and TRBJ1-5; 7 bases align to TRBD1. This CDR3 is 14 amino acids long. V lost 10 bases and J lost 0; bases outside the gene matches: 6. CDR1 is MNHNS, CDR2 SASEGT, per germline. CDR3 sequence reads: CATGGTVSNQPQHF. DNA of the CDR3: TGTGCCACAGGGGGAACAGTTAGCAATCAGCCCCAGCATTTT.

The rearrangement links TRBV21-1 to TRBJ2-4; TRBD1, the D gene given by the table, was not confirmed from the DNA. TRBV21-1 is designated a pseudogene. The CDR3 sequence is 19 residues long. CDR3 in amino acids: CASSKPSRATGLAKNIQYF. The CDR3 DNA sequence: TGTGCCAGCAGCAAACCTTCAAGGGCGACAGGGCTAGCCAAAAACATTCAGTACTTC.

The chain joins TRBV27 to TRBJ1-5; 8 nucleotides agree with TRBD1. V lost 5 bases and J lost 0; bases outside the gene matches: 3. The CDR3 runs to 15 residues. Germline CDR1 reads MNHEY; CDR2 reads SMNVEV (reference sequence). The CDR3: CASSRGQGSNQPQHF. As DNA, the CDR3 is TGTGCCAGCAGTAGAGGACAGGGTAGCAATCAGCCCCAGCATTTT.

The gene calls are TRBV30 and TRBJ2-1, with D perhaps TRBD1 (5 bases). This CDR3 comprises 13 residues. Germline assignment: CDR1 GTSNPN and CDR2 SVGIG (reference sequence). The V and J ends lost 5 bases and 3 bases respectively, with 11 bases between them. The CDR3 nucleotides are TGTGCCTGGCAAGGACACGGCTACAATGAGCAGTTCTTC. Protein product: CAWQGHGYNEQFF.

The rearrangement links TRBV11-3 to TRBJ2-1, with a possible D match to TRBD2 (6 bases). The CDR3 spans 13 residues. CDR1 is SGHNT and CDR2 is YENEEA in the germline V gene. Trimming pared 5 bases from V and 7 bases from J, leaving 12 bases between. The CDR3 spells CASSTRLGNEQFF. The CDR3 nucleotides are TGTGCCAGCAGCACCCGACTAGGGAATGAGCAGTTCTTC.

The rearrangement joins TRBV10-3 to TRBJ2-3; 8 bases map to TRBD2. Germline lookup yields CDR1 ENHRY and CDR2 SYGVKD. V shed 3 bases and J 2 bases; nucleotides not matched to a gene: 4. The CDR3 is made up of 15 amino acids. The chain's CDR3 is CAISDLAGNTDTQYF. The CDR3 nucleotides are TGTGCCATCAGTGACTTAGCGGGGAACACAGATACGCAGTATTTT.

This clone has only one observation. The V gene is TRBV9, the J gene TRBJ1-1; D is perhaps TRBD1 (5 bases). The CDR3 spans 14 residues. Germline CDR1 and CDR2: SGDLS and YYNGEE. V lost 4 bases and J 3 bases, leaving 13 bases between the germline ends. The CDR3 region has the DNA TGTGCCAGCAGCATCCGTGGGGCGGACACTGAAGCTTTCTTT. It specifies CASSIRGADTEAFF.

The rearrangement uses TRBV16 and TRBJ2-3, with D possibly matching TRBD1 (5 bases). The V gene lost 4 bases and the J gene lost 1 base, with 12 bases spanning the gap. Germline V CDR1 and CDR2: KGHSY, FQNENV. The CDR3 is 15 amino acids. CDR3 bases: TGTGCCAGCAGCCCCCAGGGAACGGGCACAGATACGCAGTATTTT. It translates to CASSPQGTGTDTQYF.

The gene calls are TRBV7-2 and TRBJ2-2; D remains unclear. Germline values: CDR1 SGHTA, CDR2 FQGNSA. V lost 5 bases to trimming and J lost 4 bases, with 11 bases between them. This CDR3 has 14 amino acids. CDR3 protein: CASSLLSGTGELFF. The CDR3 DNA follows: TGTGCCAGCAGCCTGTTGTCGGGCACCGGGGAGCTGTTTTTT.

A remark on this clone: The identical CDR3 is also encoded by other nucleotide sequences in the sample. The chain uses TRBV7-3 and TRBJ2-1; 12 positions match TRBD2. CDR3 length: 14 residues. The V gene end was trimmed by 3 bases and the J gene end by 7 bases; junction bases not matched to a gene: 1. Germline assignment: CDR1 SGHTA and CDR2 FQGTGA. CDR3 in DNA: TGTGCCAGCAGCTTGACTAGCGGGGGAAATGAGCAGTTCTTC. The encoded protein is CASSLTSGGNEQFF.

The chain employs TRBV12-5 and TRBJ1-1; unclear D gene. The V and J ends lost 1 base and 9 bases respectively, with 12 bases between them. Germline V lookup: CDR1 LGHNT, CDR2 FRNRAP. The CDR3 is 13 amino acids. The CDR3 region has the DNA TGTGCTAGTGGTTTGGGAGCCGTGAGGCAAGCTTTCTTT. Translation: CASGLGAVRQAFF.

The chain uses TRBV7-2 and TRBJ1-2; 8 nucleotides match TRBD1. The CDR3 runs 14 residues. V shed 6 bases and J 4 bases; nucleotides not matched to a gene: 7. Germline V CDR1 and CDR2: SGHTA, FQGNSA. CDR3 sequence reads: CASSTQGAPYGYTF. The CDR3 coding sequence is TGTGCCAGCAGTACCCAGGGGGCCCCCTATGGCTACACCTTC.

This chain links TRBV28 with TRBJ2-7; D not certain. Looked up from germline, CDR1 is MDHEN and CDR2 is SYDVKM. V was pared by 6 bases and J by 3 bases, with 6 bases between. This CDR3 region has 11 residues. The CDR3 region has the DNA TGTGCCAGCAGGCGGATCTACGAGCAGTACTTC. Translation: CASRRIYEQYF.

The chain has TRBV7-2 and TRBJ1-1; the match to TRBD1 covers 8 bases. CDR3 length equals 16 residues. Germline V lookup: CDR1 SGHTA, CDR2 FQGNSA. J gave up 5 bases and V 4 bases, and 12 bases lay outside the gene matches. CDR3 sequence reads: CASSSPLRGQFTEAFF. Written as DNA, the CDR3 is TGTGCCAGCAGCTCGCCCCTCAGGGGGCAGTTTACTGAAGCTTTCTTT.

This chain links TRBV7-6 with TRBJ2-2, with D hard to call. CDR3 size: 16 residues. CDR1 and CDR2 (germline): SGHVS, FNYEAQ. V lost 1 base to trimming and J lost 6 bases, with 15 bases between them. DNA of the CDR3: TGTGCCAGCAGCTTAGTGTACCGCGAGCTGCCCGGGGAGCTGTTTTTT. Protein: CASSLVYRELPGELFF.

The chain uses TRBV6-5 and TRBJ2-3; 12 bases are shared with TRBD2. The CDR3 consists of 16 residues. Germline V gives CDR1 MNHEY, CDR2 SVGAGI. With 0 bases clipped from V and 4 bases from J, the junction kept 2 bases outside the gene matches. As DNA, the CDR3 is TGTGCCAGCAGTTACTCTGCTAGCGGGAGGGCAGATACGCAGTATTTT. Residues: CASSYSASGRADTQYF.

The chain has TRBV4-3 and TRBJ1-1, with D unresolved. Germline CDR1 is LGHNA and CDR2 is YSLEER. The CDR3 contains 14 residues. The V end lost 0 bases, the J end lost 1 base, and 6 bases lay between the germline ends. The chain's CDR3 is CASSQDLRNTEAFF. In DNA form, the CDR3 reads TGCGCCAGCAGCCAAGATCTTAGGAACACTGAAGCTTTCTTT.